This entry lists 25 T cell receptor beta chains sequenced from one sample in a study of blood T cell repertoires in COVID-19. Produced via immunoSEQ multiplex PCR; TCRdb's table is partial and in-frame only. Of about 160,000 clones listed, 84% were seen once; the top ten hold under 2.5%. The specimen was peripheral blood. These receptors were obtained from a man aged 65 to 79 with acute or convalescent COVID-19.

The V and J genes are TRBV10-1 and TRBJ1-1; D perhaps matches TRBD1 (6 bases). The ends were cut back, 6 bases at V and 1 base at J, with 9 bases in the middle. The germline V gene has CDR1 WNHNN and CDR2 SYGVQD (reference sequence). The CDR3 loop spans 13 amino acids. CDR3 DNA: TGCGCCAGCAGCGCAGGGGCGAACACTGAAGCTTTCTTT. It translates to CASSAGANTEAFF.

The V call is TRBV6-1, the J call TRBJ2-3; 9 nucleotides agree with TRBD2. The germline V gene encodes CDR1 MNHNS and CDR2 SASEGT. The CDR3 spans 17 residues. V was clipped by 4 bases and J by 2 bases; unmatched bases: 10. The CDR3 nucleotides read TGTGCCAGCAGTGGGAGCGGGGGGTCTACGACCACAGATACGCAGTATTTT. It is translated as CASSGSGGSTTTDTQYF.

The CDR3 protein is CASSGTGGFENIQYF. For the CDR3, the DNA is TGTGCCAGCAGTGGGACAGGCGGCTTCGAAAACATTCAGTACTTC. The chain employs TRBV2 and TRBJ2-4; TRBD1 matches 7 bases. The CDR3 sequence is 15 residues long. J was trimmed by 5 bases and V by 4 bases; bases with no gene match: 8. The germline V gene encodes CDR1 SNHLY and CDR2 FYNNEI.

This sequence joins TRBV3-1 (or the pseudogene TRBV3-2) and TRBJ2-5, with D unclear. The CDR3 extends over 11 amino acids. The germline V gene encodes CDR1 LGHDT and CDR2 YNNKEL (reference sequence). V was clipped by 4 bases and J by 5 bases, with 5 bases between them. The DNA of the CDR3 is TGTGCCAGCAGCCGGCTCGAGACCCAGTACTTC. Its protein product is CASSRLETQYF.

This sequence joins TRBV10-3 and TRBJ1-2; weak D call: TRBD1 (6 bases). The V and J ends lost 0 bases and 0 bases respectively, with 17 bases between them. The CDR3 contains 18 residues. Looked up from germline, CDR1 is ENHRY and CDR2 is SYGVKD. CDR3 sequence reads: CAISESTRWTDTNYGYTF. CDR3 DNA: TGTGCCATCAGTGAGTCGACTCGTTGGACAGATACTAACTATGGCTACACCTTC.

CDR3 sequence: CASSQGEQGYQPQHF. Written as DNA, the CDR3 is TGCGCCAGCAGCCAAGGGGAACAGGGATATCAGCCCCAGCATTTT. The V and J genes are TRBV4-1 and TRBJ1-5; D might be TRBD1 (6 bases). CDR3 length equals 15 residues. Germline loops: CDR1 MGHRA, CDR2 YSYEKL. The V gene lost 1 base and the J gene lost 5 bases, with 12 bases spanning the gap.

CDR3 DNA sequence: TGCGCCAGCAGCCCGGGACAGCCCTATGGCTACACCTTC. Translating it yields CASSPGQPYGYTF. This rearrangement joins TRBV5-1 to TRBJ1-2, with TRBD1 matching over 7 bases. The junction had 4 bases not matched to a gene; V was cut back by 4 bases and J by 4 bases. Germline assignment: CDR1 SGHRS and CDR2 YFSETQ. There are 13 residues in the CDR3.

This clone turned up a few times. This chain joins TRBV5-1 and TRBJ1-1; 7 positions agree with TRBD1. Unmatched junction bases numbered 7, after V lost 4 bases and J lost 4 bases. The CDR3 extends over 14 amino acids. Germline V gene sequence: CDR1 SGHRS, CDR2 YFSETQ. The CDR3 DNA sequence: TGCGCCAGCAGCCCTCTAGGGGGCCCCACTGAAGCTTTCTTT. Translating it yields CASSPLGGPTEAFF.

This rearrangement joins TRBV6-5 to TRBJ1-1; TRBD1 might be the D (5 bases). V was shortened by 0 bases and J by 4 bases, with 6 bases between the two germline ends. Looked up from germline, CDR1 is MNHEY and CDR2 is SVGAGI. This CDR3 is built from 13 residues. The CDR3 DNA sequence: TGTGCCAGCAGTTACTCGGGGGGCACTGAAGCTTTCTTT. Translating gives CASSYSGGTEAFF.

This clone has only a few counts. CDR3 coding DNA: TGTGCCAGTAAACCACTAGACGCTAGCACAGATACGCAGTATTTT. Translating gives CASKPLDASTDTQYF. The chain couples TRBV19 to TRBJ2-3; possibly TRBD2 for D (5 bases). The CDR3 runs 15 residues. V dropped 7 bases and J dropped 0 bases, with 14 bases sitting between them. CDR1 and CDR2 (germline): LNHDA, SQIVND (reference sequence).

This chain joins TRBV19 and TRBJ2-1, with D tentatively TRBD2 (6 bases). The germline V gene encodes CDR1 LNHDA and CDR2 SQIVND (reference sequence). V was cut by 4 bases and J by 6 bases, with 10 bases left in between. This CDR3 contains 13 residues. The CDR3 sequence: CASSTHGGNEQFF. CDR3 nucleotides: TGTGCCAGTAGTACCCACGGGGGCAATGAGCAGTTCTTC.

This clone was counted a few times. The V call is TRBV6-5, the J call TRBJ2-1; 10 bases map to TRBD1. CDR3 length: 15 residues. Per the germline V gene, CDR1 is MNHEY and CDR2 is SVGAGI. The ends lost 0 bases at V and 6 bases at J; junction bases unmatched: 2. The CDR3, as DNA: TGTGCCAGCAGTTACTCCCGGACAGGGGGCAATGAGCAGTTCTTC. Translation: CASSYSRTGGNEQFF.

V usage is TRBV5-1 and J usage is TRBJ2-6; D is unresolved. Germline CDR1 reads SGHRS; CDR2 reads YFSETQ. This CDR3 is 18 amino acids long. Deletions cut 0 bases from V and 0 bases from J, with 13 bases between. CDR3 bases: TGCGCCAGCAGCTTGGATATAGCTGCGAGCTCTGGGGCCAACGTCCTGACTTTC. Its protein is CASSLDIAASSGANVLTF.

The chain links TRBV6-5 to TRBJ1-4; 7 positions match TRBD1. The trim removed 6 bases at V and 6 bases at J, leaving 7 bases unmatched. This CDR3 has 14 amino acids. Germline V gene lookup returns CDR1 MNHEY and CDR2 SVGAGI. The CDR3 sequence: CASSPDRRDEKLFF. The CDR3 DNA reads as TGTGCCAGCAGCCCGGACAGGAGGGATGAAAAACTGTTTTTT.

This clone has a single count. The chain joins TRBV27 to TRBJ2-7; 9 bases are a match to TRBD1. V lost 3 bases and J lost 0; bases outside the gene matches: 15. The CDR3 consists of 19 residues. The germline gives CDR1 MNHEY, CDR2 SMNVEV (reference sequence). The CDR3 coding sequence is TGTGCCAGCAGTTTCCGCGGACAGGGGAAAGGGGCTTTCTCCTACGAGCAGTACTTC. It is translated as CASSFRGQGKGAFSYEQYF.

The V and J genes are TRBV3-1 (or the pseudogene TRBV3-2) and TRBJ1-6, with D perhaps TRBD1 (5 bases). Germline assignment: CDR1 LGHDT and CDR2 YNNKEL (reference sequence). The CDR3 is 15 amino acids. Trimming removed 0 bases from V and 9 bases from J, with 12 bases in between. The CDR3 region is CASSQETAGISPLHF. CDR3 coding DNA: TGTGCCAGCAGCCAAGAGACAGCAGGTATTTCACCCCTCCACTTT.

With respect to this clone: Other DNA sequences in the same sample also yield this CDR3. This chain uses TRBV30 with TRBJ2-1, with TRBD1 matching 9 bases. Germline V gives CDR1 GTSNPN, CDR2 SVGIG (reference sequence). This CDR3 has 13 residues. Trimming at V came to 2 bases and at J to 7 bases, leaving 3 bases not matched to a gene. The CDR3 spells CAWSKDRGNEQFF. The CDR3 DNA sequence: TGTGCCTGGAGTAAAGACAGGGGGAATGAGCAGTTCTTC. The full variable domain, in which reference TRBV30 and TRBJ2-1 provide the parts outside the CDR3, is SQTIHQWPATLVQPVGSPLSLECTVEGTSNPNLYWYRQAAGRGLQLLFYSVGIGQISSEVPQNLSASRPQDRQFILSSKKLLLSDSGFYLCAWSKDRGNEQFFGPGTRLTVL.

The J gene is TRBJ1-4, the V gene TRBV6-2 or TRBV6-3; D ambiguous. Deletions cut 4 bases from V and 5 bases from J, with 8 bases between. This CDR3 region has 13 residues. The germline V gene encodes CDR1 MNHEY and CDR2 SVGEGT. The CDR3 DNA sequence: TGTGCCAGCAGTTTCAACGGGAATGAAAAACTGTTTTTT. As protein: CASSFNGNEKLFF.

This chain's CDR3 is CASSEPRANEKLFF. The DNA of the CDR3 is TGTGCCAGCAGTGAGCCGCGGGCTAATGAAAAACTGTTTTTT. V usage is TRBV25-1 and J usage is TRBJ1-4; D not certain. The CDR3 is made up of 14 amino acids. Trimming cost V 3 bases and J 3 bases, with 8 bases left between them. Germline CDR1 and CDR2: MGHDK and SYGVNS.

This chain connects TRBV28 to TRBJ2-3, with 10 nucleotides matching TRBD2. Trimming cost V 2 bases and J 0 bases; bases outside gene matches: 8. There are 18 residues in the CDR3. The germline CDR1 and CDR2 sequences are MDHEN and SYDVKM. The CDR3 spells CASSLGRLAGSSTDTQYF. The CDR3 DNA follows: TGTGCCAGCAGTTTAGGGAGACTAGCGGGTTCGAGCACAGATACGCAGTATTTT.

The chain couples TRBV7-3 to TRBJ2-1; 10 nucleotides match TRBD1. Trimming cost V 2 bases and J 3 bases; bases outside gene matches: 4. The CDR3 is 16 amino acids. Germline CDR1 SGHTA, CDR2 FQGTGA. In nucleotides, the CDR3 is TGTGCCAGCAGCTTACACGGGACAGGGGACTACAATGAGCAGTTCTTC. Translation: CASSLHGTGDYNEQFF.

The chain joins TRBV5-1 to TRBJ2-1; 8 bases are shared with TRBD2. The germline gives CDR1 SGHRS, CDR2 YFSETQ. V was clipped by 0 bases and J by 7 bases; unmatched bases: 6. The CDR3 covers 15 residues. The CDR3, as DNA: TGCGCCAGCAGCTTGGACGGGGGGGCCGGTAATGAGCAGTTCTTC. It codes for CASSLDGGAGNEQFF.

The genes are TRBV21-1 and TRBJ2-1; TRBD2 reflects the table's D call only, with no check against the DNA. TRBV21-1 is given as a pseudogene. The CDR3 loop spans 20 amino acids. CDR3 in DNA: TGTGCCAGCAGCAGGAGGACGTGCGAACAGACCTTCTGGTCCTACAATGAGCAGTTCTTC. Its translation is CASSRRTCEQTFWSYNEQFF.

V and J are TRBV7-8 and TRBJ1-5; D is unresolved. The CDR3 spans 16 residues. CDR1 is SGHVS and CDR2 is FQNEAQ in the germline V gene. V was pared by 5 bases and J by 2 bases, with 16 bases between. The CDR3 DNA is TGTGCCAGCAGCCCCCGGGTATTGCTGGGCAATCAGCCCCAGCATTTT. Its translation: CASSPRVLLGNQPQHF.

V usage is TRBV6-5 and J usage is TRBJ2-3; D is ambiguous. Germline V gene lookup returns CDR1 MNHEY and CDR2 SVGAGI. The CDR3 consists of 13 residues. Trimming shortened V by 6 bases and J by 3 bases, and 10 bases separated the two germline ends. The CDR3: CASRLTGTDTQYF. The CDR3 region has the DNA TGTGCCAGCAGACTTACGGGTACAGATACGCAGTATTTT.